This passage covers 24 T cell receptor beta chains from one sample sequenced in a study of T cell responses to AZD1222 COVID-19 vaccine. Libraries were prepared by immunoSEQ multiplex PCR; TCRdb keeps only in-frame clonotypes and omits some of them. There are some 250,000 clones in the sample; almost 95% occur only once, and approximately 0.52% lies in the top ten. Specimen: peripheral blood, collected 28 days after the second AZD1222 dose. Source of these receptors: an adult who received the AZD1222 COVID-19 vaccine.

The chain links TRBV18 to TRBJ1-4; the match to TRBD1 covers 11 bases. Germline loops: CDR1 KGHSH, CDR2 LQKENI. There are 15 residues in the CDR3. The V and J ends lost 5 bases and 8 bases, in that order; junction bases with no gene match: 7. For the CDR3, the DNA is TGTGCCAGCTCAGTCGGGACAGGGGGAGACGAAAAACTGTTTTTT. Amino acids: CASSVGTGGDEKLFF.

The chain uses TRBV24-1 and TRBJ2-3; D gene uncertain. V was trimmed by 6 bases and J by 3 bases, leaving 9 bases between them. The CDR3 sequence is 13 residues long. Germline V gives CDR1 KGHDR, CDR2 SFDVKD. CDR3 DNA: TGTGCCACCAGTCACAGAGGAACAGATACGCAGTATTTT. Translating it yields CATSHRGTDTQYF.

The CDR3 protein is CASTGTGVNTEAFF. The CDR3 DNA is TGTGCCAGCACGGGGACAGGGGTGAACACTGAAGCTTTCTTT. The chain couples TRBV2 to TRBJ1-1, with TRBD1 identical over 10 bases. V lost 7 bases to trimming and J lost 0 bases; unmatched junction nucleotides: 2. Looked up from germline, CDR1 is SNHLY and CDR2 is FYNNEI. The CDR3 runs to 14 residues. The full variable domain, completed using reference TRBV2 and TRBJ1-1, is EPEVTQTPSHQVTQMGQEVILRCVPISNHLYFYWYRQILGQKVEFLVSFYNNEISEKSEIFDDQFSVERPDGSNFTLKIRSTKLEDSAMYFCASTGTGVNTEAFFGQGTRLTVV.

This clone was counted a single time. This sequence joins TRBV10-3 and TRBJ1-1, with D possibly being TRBD1 (6 bases). Germline CDR1 and CDR2: ENHRY and SYGVKD. Between the trimmed V and J ends, which lost 8 bases and 3 bases, there was a span of 16 bases. The CDR3 spans 14 residues. This CDR3 reads CAIRGGQGDTEAFF. The CDR3 coding sequence is TGTGCCATCCGGGGGGGGCAGGGCGACACTGAAGCTTTCTTT.

The rearrangement links TRBV6-5 to TRBJ1-2; tentatively, D is TRBD1 (5 bases). Trimming cost V 0 bases and J 3 bases, with 11 bases left between them. Germline CDR1 is MNHEY and CDR2 is SVGAGI. This CDR3 is 15 amino acids long. The CDR3 nucleotides read TGTGCCAGCAGTTACTCGATCACGACAGACTATGGCTACACCTTC. This translates into CASSYSITTDYGYTF.

J is TRBJ2-1 and V is TRBV11-2, with 14 bases identical to TRBD2. The J segment lost 6 bases and the V segment lost 5 bases, leaving 9 bases of the junction unmatched. Germline CDR1 and CDR2: SGHAT and FQNNGV. The CDR3 consists of 17 residues. The CDR3 DNA reads as TGTGCCAGCAGCCGGAACCCCGGGACTAGCGGGAGCAATGAGCAGTTCTTC. Translating gives CASSRNPGTSGSNEQFF. The whole variable domain, remainder taken from reference TRBV11-2 and TRBJ2-1, is EAGVAQSPRYKIIEKRQSVAFWCNPISGHATLYWYQQILGQGPKLLIQFQNNGVVDDSQLPKDRFSAERLKGVDSTLKIQPAKLEDSAVYLCASSRNPGTSGSNEQFFGPGTRLTVL.

The rearrangement links TRBV7-2 to TRBJ2-7, with TRBD2 matching 11 bases. CDR3 length: 14 amino acids. The ends lost 3 bases at V and 3 bases at J; junction bases unmatched: 1. Germline CDR1 is SGHTA and CDR2 is FQGNSA. CDR3 residues: CASSFSGRDYEQYF. DNA for the CDR3: TGTGCCAGCAGCTTTAGCGGGAGGGACTACGAGCAGTACTTC. Supplemented by reference TRBV7-2 and TRBJ2-7, the full variable domain reads GAGVSQSPSNKVTEKGKDVELRCDPISGHTALYWYRQSLGQGLEFLIYFQGNSAPDKSGLPSDRFSAERTGGSVSTLTIQRTQQEDSAVYLCASSFSGRDYEQYFGPGTRLTVT.

The V call is TRBV27, the J call TRBJ1-4, with D tentatively TRBD1 (5 bases). The germline V gene encodes CDR1 MNHEY and CDR2 SMNVEV (reference sequence). This CDR3 comprises 15 residues. V gave up 5 bases and J gave up 3 bases, with 13 bases separating them. CDR3 amino acids: CASSPIGQANEKLFF. CDR3 nucleotides: TGTGCCAGCAGTCCCATAGGACAAGCTAATGAAAAACTGTTTTTT.

This CDR3 reads CASSQEGRFNSPLHF. The CDR3 DNA reads as TGTGCCAGCAGCCAAGAGGGACGTTTTAATTCACCCCTCCACTTT. This sequence joins TRBV14 and TRBJ1-6; possible D gene TRBD1, 5 bases. The CDR3 spans 15 residues. The germline V gene encodes CDR1 SGHDN and CDR2 FVKESK. V was cut by 0 bases and J by 6 bases, with 9 bases left in between.

This chain connects TRBV7-9 to TRBJ2-1, with 7 bases identical to TRBD2. CDR1 and CDR2 from the germline V gene are SEHNR and FQNEAQ (reference sequence). The CDR3 runs 15 residues. V lost 5 bases to trimming and J lost 4 bases; unmatched junction nucleotides: 8. The CDR3 sequence: CASSPSGTTYNEQFF. The CDR3 region has the DNA TGTGCCAGCAGCCCTAGTGGGACTACTTACAATGAGCAGTTCTTC. Using reference TRBV7-9 and TRBJ2-1 for the parts outside the CDR3, the full variable domain is DTGVSQNPRHKITKRGQNVTFRCDPISEHNRLYWYRQTLGQGPEFLTYFQNEAQLEKSRLLSDRFSAERPKGSFSTLEIQRTEQGDSAMYLCASSPSGTTYNEQFFGPGTRLTVL.

This clone was observed a single time. The CDR3 bases are TGTGCCAGCTCACAAAATCCGGGCCCAGAGACGTCTTTCTTT. Amino acid sequence: CASSQNPGPETSFF. The J gene is TRBJ1-1, the V gene TRBV18, with D uncertain. CDR3 size: 14 residues. Germline loops: CDR1 KGHSH, CDR2 LQKENI. With 4 bases removed from V and 12 bases from J, the gap between germline ends came to 21 bases.

V is TRBV20-1 and J is TRBJ2-7, with D possibly TRBD1 on 5 matching bases. Per the germline V gene, CDR1 is DFQATT and CDR2 is SNEGSKA (reference sequence). This CDR3 is built from 14 residues. V was clipped by 3 bases and J by 2 bases, with 14 bases between them. CDR3 region: CSASQWTPTYEQYF. The CDR3 DNA reads as TGCAGTGCTAGTCAGTGGACACCAACCTACGAGCAGTACTTC.

The sample holds one count of this clone. This chain joins TRBV7-9 and TRBJ2-7; TRBD1 agrees at 8 bases. The CDR3 length is 12 residues. Germline V gene lookup returns CDR1 SEHNR and CDR2 FQNEAQ (reference sequence). The J segment lost 7 bases and the V segment lost 10 bases, leaving 9 bases of the junction unmatched. CDR3 amino acids: CAIDRGGREQYF. CDR3 DNA: TGTGCCATAGACAGGGGAGGACGAGAGCAGTACTTC.

V is TRBV2 and J is TRBJ1-1, with 7 bases identical to TRBD1. The CDR3 totals 15 residues. Germline values: CDR1 SNHLY, CDR2 FYNNEI. Trimming at V came to 1 base and at J to 7 bases, leaving 9 bases not matched to a gene. CDR3 coding DNA: TGTGCCAGCAGTGAAGAACAGGGGTGGTATAGTGAAGCTTTCTTT. Protein product: CASSEEQGWYSEAFF.

This chain connects TRBV7-9 to TRBJ2-7; 9 nucleotides align to TRBD2. This CDR3 contains 14 residues. Germline CDR1 and CDR2: SEHNR and FQNEAQ (reference sequence). V gave up 5 bases and J gave up 5 bases; unmatched junction bases: 7. CDR3 in DNA: TGTGCCAGCAGCCGGACTAGCGTCGCCGACGAGCAGTACTTC. It yields the protein CASSRTSVADEQYF.

V and J are TRBV10-3 and TRBJ2-6; TRBD1 agrees at 9 bases. From germline, CDR1 is ENHRY and CDR2 SYGVKD. There are 18 residues in the CDR3. V shed 4 bases and J 0 bases; nucleotides not matched to a gene: 7. The CDR3 DNA follows: TGTGCCATCAGTGCCGGACAGGGGCAGAGCTCTGGGGCCAACGTCCTGACTTTC. Its translation is CAISAGQGQSSGANVLTF.

V is TRBV19 and J is TRBJ1-5, with a possible D match to TRBD1 (5 bases). CDR3 length equals 15 residues. Trimming stripped 7 bases from V and 2 bases from J, with 15 bases between. CDR1 and CDR2 from the germline V gene are LNHDA and SQIVND (reference sequence). Here the CDR3 DNA reads TGTGCCAGTACCCTCGGGGGATTCGGCAATCAGCCCCAGCATTTT. This codes for CASTLGGFGNQPQHF.

This sequence joins TRBV24-1 and TRBJ1-5; D may be TRBD1 (5 bases). V shed 9 bases and J shed 0 bases, with 20 bases lying between them. The germline CDR1 and CDR2 sequences are KGHDR and SFDVKD. The CDR3 covers 17 residues. The CDR3 here is CATPGGPGTFSNQPQHF. The CDR3 region has the DNA TGTGCCACCCCCGGGGGTCCGGGGACGTTTAGCAATCAGCCCCAGCATTTT.

The J gene is TRBJ1-6, the V gene TRBV2, with D maybe TRBD1 (5 bases). Trimming left V 5 bases short and J 5 bases short, with 16 bases between. This CDR3 has 16 amino acids. The V gene's germline CDR1 is SNHLY and CDR2 FYNNEI. The CDR3 spells CASSSEGQRNNSPLHF. The CDR3 nucleotides are TGTGCCAGCAGTTCCGAGGGGCAGAGGAATAATTCACCCCTCCACTTT.

This CDR3 is CASSVTDRAHYGYTF. The CDR3 region has the DNA TGTGCCAGCAGTGTCACGGACAGGGCCCACTATGGCTACACCTTC. The chain couples TRBV2 to TRBJ1-2; 8 positions match TRBD1. The junction had 7 bases not matched to a gene; V was cut back by 4 bases and J by 3 bases. CDR1 SNHLY and CDR2 FYNNEI come from the germline V gene. This CDR3 spans 15 amino acids.

This chain connects TRBV27 to TRBJ1-5; D is uncertain. Germline V gene sequence: CDR1 MNHEY, CDR2 SMNVEV (reference sequence). This CDR3 has 14 residues. The V end was cut by 6 bases, the J end by 5 bases, with 14 bases between. Here the CDR3 DNA reads TGTGCCAGCAGGGGAGGGCAGGTCCATCAGCCCCAGCATTTT. Its protein product is CASRGGQVHQPQHF.

DNA of the CDR3: TGTGCCAGCTCACCATCCTCCACGGTCACAGATACGCAGTATTTT. This gives the protein CASSPSSTVTDTQYF. The V gene is TRBV18, the J gene TRBJ2-3; D not certain. The CDR3 runs to 15 residues. Trimming removed 2 bases from V and 2 bases from J, with 11 bases in between. Germline CDR1 is KGHSH and CDR2 is LQKENI.

CDR3 residues: CASSSRTGEETQYF. The DNA of the CDR3 is TGTGCCAGCAGCTCGCGGACAGGGGAAGAGACCCAGTACTTC. The chain links TRBV9 to TRBJ2-5; 9 bases line up with TRBD1. CDR3 length equals 14 residues. Germline CDR1 SGDLS, CDR2 YYNGEE. The ends lost 4 bases at V and 3 bases at J; junction bases unmatched: 4. Using reference TRBV9 and TRBJ2-5 for the parts outside the CDR3, the full variable domain is DSGVTQTPKHLITATGQRVTLRCSPRSGDLSVYWYQQSLDQGLQFLIQYYNGEERAKGNILERFSAQQFPDLHSELNLSSLELGDSALYFCASSSRTGEETQYFGPGTRLLVL.

This chain links TRBV9 with TRBJ1-1; D ambiguous. Per germline, CDR1 SGDLS and CDR2 YYNGEE. The germline V and J ends were trimmed by 3 bases and 0 bases, with 6 bases remaining between them. The CDR3 runs to 13 residues. CDR3 nucleotides: TGTGCCAGCAGCGAGGACCTGAACACTGAAGCTTTCTTT. This translates into CASSEDLNTEAFF.